Following are 28 T cell receptor beta chains from one sample sequenced in a study of blood T cell repertoires in COVID-19. Clones were read by immunoSEQ multiplex PCR, and TCRdb kept only the in-frame ones, dropping some. The sample holds 160,000 or so clones, approximately 80% seen once. The specimen was peripheral blood. These receptors all come from a man in his 70s who had recovered from COVID-19.

The chain combines TRBV4-1 with TRBJ2-7, with a tentative D call TRBD2 (6 bases). V dropped 0 bases and J dropped 0 bases, with 9 bases sitting between them. This CDR3 is 15 amino acids long. Per the germline V gene, CDR1 is MGHRA and CDR2 is YSYEKL. CDR3 coding DNA: TGCGCCAGCAGCCAAGACGGGACTTTCTCCTACGAGCAGTACTTC. The encoded protein is CASSQDGTFSYEQYF.

This chain uses TRBV12-3 or TRBV12-4 with TRBJ2-1, with D possibly being TRBD2 (6 bases). The CDR3 spans 13 residues. Trimming took off 6 bases at V and 9 bases at J, with 15 bases between the two ends. For the CDR3, the DNA is TGTGCCAGCAGACGGGGACTGCCGACTGAGCAGTTCTTC. It translates to CASRRGLPTEQFF.

This clone was detected only once. This chain joins TRBV6-1 and TRBJ1-2, with 7 bases that match TRBD1. This CDR3 comprises 14 residues. Per the germline V gene, CDR1 is MNHNS and CDR2 is SASEGT. The V segment lost 0 bases and the J segment 3 bases; nucleotides outside the gene matches: 1. The CDR3 DNA follows: TGTGCCAGCAGTGAAGCCCAGGGGGACTATGGCTACACCTTC. It codes for CASSEAQGDYGYTF.

This clone was counted once. The chain is built from TRBV7-3 and TRBJ2-5, with a weak D call TRBD1 (5 bases). V was trimmed by 4 bases and J by 6 bases, leaving 15 bases between them. CDR1 is SGHTA, CDR2 FQGTGA, per germline. The CDR3 is 14 amino acids. The CDR3 protein is CASSSGQGLKTQYF. The CDR3 DNA sequence: TGTGCCAGCAGCTCCGGGCAGGGTCTGAAGACCCAGTACTTC.

The rearrangement uses TRBV15 and TRBJ2-1; tentatively, D is TRBD2 (5 bases). CDR3 length: 16 amino acids. Germline V CDR1 and CDR2: LNHNV, YYDKDF (reference sequence). Trimming stripped 4 bases from V and 3 bases from J, with 16 bases between. CDR3 coding DNA: TGTGCCACCAGCAACCGGGATACTCGGAACTACAATGAGCAGTTCTTC. This translates into CATSNRDTRNYNEQFF.

The chain links TRBV5-1 to TRBJ2-7; TRBD1 is a possible D gene (6 bases). Germline assignment: CDR1 SGHRS and CDR2 YFSETQ. The length of the CDR3 is 13 residues. Trimming stripped 7 bases from V and 2 bases from J, with 13 bases between. The CDR3 loop is CASADSEPYEQYF. The CDR3 DNA is TGCGCCAGCGCGGACAGCGAACCCTACGAGCAGTACTTC.

The chain combines TRBV5-8 with TRBJ1-4; weak D call: TRBD1 (5 bases). Germline V gives CDR1 SGHTS, CDR2 YDEGEE. V lost 0 bases to trimming and J lost 4 bases, with 13 bases between them. CDR3 length: 16 residues. This CDR3 reads CASSLASGVINEKLFF. The CDR3, as DNA: TGTGCCAGCAGCTTGGCCTCGGGGGTGATTAATGAAAAACTGTTTTTT. Full variable domain (missing parts from reference TRBV5-8 and TRBJ1-4): EAGVTQSPTHLIKTRGQQATLRCSPISGHTSVYWYQQALGLGLQFLLWYDEGEERNRGNFPPRFSGRQFPNYSSELNVNALELEDSALYLCASSLASGVINEKLFFGSGTQLSVL.

The genes are TRBV2 and TRBJ2-1; 9 positions agree with TRBD2. Germline lookup yields CDR1 SNHLY and CDR2 FYNNEI. CDR3 size: 15 residues. J gave up 9 bases and V 7 bases, and 13 bases lay outside the gene matches. The CDR3 DNA reads TGTGCCAGCAAGTCCCTAGCGGGGAGTGCAGGTGAGCAGTTCTTC. This gives the protein CASKSLAGSAGEQFF.

The chain combines TRBV6-1 with TRBJ1-2, with D unclear. Trimming took 0 bases from V and 4 from J, leaving 15 bases between them. This CDR3 region has 16 residues. Germline CDR1 and CDR2: MNHNS and SASEGT. The CDR3 bases are TGTGCCAGCAGTGAAGCGTTGGGTTCCGGGGTCTATGGCTACACCTTC. The encoded protein is CASSEALGSGVYGYTF.

V is TRBV7-9 and J is TRBJ2-5; TRBD2 might be the D (5 bases). The CDR3 consists of 13 residues. The V and J ends lost 2 bases and 5 bases respectively, with 9 bases between them. In germline, CDR1 is SEHNR, CDR2 FQNEAQ (reference sequence). The CDR3: CASSLNGGETQYF. For the CDR3, the DNA is TGTGCCAGCAGCTTAAATGGCGGGGAGACCCAGTACTTC.

V is TRBV5-6 and J is TRBJ2-7; maybe TRBD2 (5 bases). CDR3 length equals 14 residues. Trimming removed 0 bases from V and 4 bases from J, with 11 bases in between. The germline V gene encodes CDR1 SGHDT and CDR2 YYEEEE. This chain's CDR3 is CASSLGLARYEQYF. CDR3 nucleotide sequence: TGTGCCAGCAGCTTGGGGTTAGCGCGATACGAGCAGTACTTC.

J is TRBJ2-7 and V is TRBV6-1, with D perhaps matching TRBD2 (6 bases). Trimming left V 7 bases short and J 2 bases short, with 18 bases between. This CDR3 region has 15 residues. CDR1 and CDR2 (germline): MNHNS, SASEGT. CDR3 in amino acids: CASTYWRGGPYEQYF. The CDR3 DNA reads TGTGCCAGCACCTACTGGCGGGGAGGACCCTACGAGCAGTACTTC.

The chain employs TRBV19 and TRBJ1-2; TRBD1 might be the D (6 bases). Per the germline V gene, CDR1 is LNHDA and CDR2 is SQIVND (reference sequence). This CDR3 comprises 15 residues. V lost 5 bases and J lost 3, with 16 bases in between. The CDR3 loop reads CASSPRGAPHYGYTF. The CDR3 nucleotides are TGTGCCAGTAGTCCCCGGGGGGCTCCTCACTATGGCTACACCTTC.

V gene TRBV12-3 or TRBV12-4 combines with J gene TRBJ2-1; 7 bases fit TRBD2. The junction had 16 bases not matched to a gene; V was cut back by 9 bases and J by 14 bases. The CDR3 is 13 residues long. The CDR3 reads CASGAGTTRRKFF. In DNA, the CDR3 is TGTGCCAGTGGGGCCGGGACTACACGCCGAAAGTTCTTC.

In its sample, this clone was seen once. The rearrangement uses TRBV28 and TRBJ2-3, with 9 bases aligning to TRBD1. V trimming: 6 bases; J trimming: 11 bases; junction bases outside the gene matches: 12. Germline CDR1 is MDHEN and CDR2 is SYDVKM. This CDR3 has 14 amino acids. DNA of the CDR3: TGTGCCAGCAGCCAGGGACAGGGACGGGGAGGGCAGTATTTT. Its translation: CASSQGQGRGGQYF.

The J gene is TRBJ2-7, the V gene TRBV13; no firm D call. Trimming shortened V by 0 bases and J by 4 bases, and 10 bases separated the two germline ends. The germline V gene encodes CDR1 PRHDT and CDR2 FYEKMQ (reference sequence). The CDR3 sequence is 14 residues long. This chain's CDR3 is CASSLGRGAYEQYF. For the CDR3, the DNA is TGTGCCAGCAGCTTAGGGAGAGGCGCGTACGAGCAGTACTTC.

The count of this clone is one. The chain is built from TRBV2 and TRBJ2-1; no clear D. The CDR3 totals 13 residues. CDR1 is SNHLY, CDR2 FYNNEI, per germline. The V and J ends lost 7 bases and 1 base respectively, with 8 bases between them. Written as DNA, the CDR3 is TGTGCCAGCACGACAAATTCCTACAATGAGCAGTTCTTC. It yields the protein CASTTNSYNEQFF.

This clone was detected only once. The CDR3: CASSSPLGTGPSPLHF. The CDR3 DNA reads as TGTGCCAGCAGCAGTCCCCTCGGGACAGGGCCCTCACCCCTCCACTTT. The chain combines TRBV7-2 with TRBJ1-6, with 9 bases identical to TRBD1. The germline CDR1 and CDR2 sequences are SGHTA and FQGNSA. Trimming at V came to 5 bases and at J to 10 bases, leaving 12 bases not matched to a gene. This CDR3 spans 16 amino acids. The full variable domain, its missing parts supplied by reference TRBV7-2 and TRBJ1-6, is GAGVSQSPSNKVTEKGKDVELRCDPISGHTALYWYRQSLGQGLEFLIYFQGNSAPDKSGLPSDRFSAERTGGSVSTLTIQRTQQEDSAVYLCASSSPLGTGPSPLHFGNGTRLTVT.

V usage is TRBV3-1 (or the pseudogene TRBV3-2) and J usage is TRBJ2-1; no firm D call. Trimming shortened V by 3 bases and J by 0 bases, and 12 bases separated the two germline ends. Per germline, CDR1 LGHDT and CDR2 YNNKEL (reference sequence). This CDR3 comprises 16 residues. CDR3: CASSHTTTSSYNEQFF. CDR3 sequence (DNA): TGTGCCAGCAGCCACACTACTACCTCCTCCTACAATGAGCAGTTCTTC.

This sequence joins TRBV19 and TRBJ1-2; D is unresolved. With 6 bases removed from V and 6 bases from J, the gap between germline ends came to 14 bases. Per the germline V gene, CDR1 is LNHDA and CDR2 is SQIVND (reference sequence). The CDR3 length is 13 residues. CDR3 DNA: TGTGCCAGTAGATCCGGGCCCGGGGATGGCTACACCTTC. Translation: CASRSGPGDGYTF.

The genes are TRBV4-1 and TRBJ2-1, with 13 bases lining up with TRBD2. The ends lost 0 bases at V and 9 bases at J; junction bases unmatched: 5. Per the germline V gene, CDR1 is MGHRA and CDR2 is YSYEKL. There are 16 residues in the CDR3. In DNA form, the CDR3 reads TGCGCCAGCAGCCAAGATACTAGCGGGAGGGCCTTTGAGCAGTTCTTC. It translates to CASSQDTSGRAFEQFF.

The chain links TRBV18 to TRBJ2-3; 10 bases match TRBD2. The CDR3 spans 15 residues. The ends lost 10 bases at V and 4 bases at J; junction bases unmatched: 11. In germline, CDR1 is KGHSH, CDR2 LQKENI. This chain's CDR3 is CATTSQREGADTQYF. The CDR3 nucleotides read TGTGCCACCACGTCTCAGCGGGAGGGGGCAGATACGCAGTATTTT.

This clone appeared a single time. The rearrangement uses TRBV6-5 and TRBJ2-1; D remains unclear. This CDR3 has 13 amino acids. Germline V lookup: CDR1 MNHEY, CDR2 SVGAGI. Trimming cost V 7 bases and J 10 bases, with 17 bases left between them. DNA of the CDR3: TGTGCCAGCACCCCCGGTGGGCAGCAGGAGCAGTTCTTC. Residues: CASTPGGQQEQFF.

V and J are TRBV3-1 (or the pseudogene TRBV3-2) and TRBJ2-3; 10 bases map to TRBD1. The length of the CDR3 is 17 residues. The V segment lost 4 bases and the J segment 1 base; nucleotides outside the gene matches: 8. Germline V gives CDR1 LGHDT, CDR2 YNNKEL (reference sequence). This CDR3 reads CASSLRQGAQGTDTQYF. DNA of the CDR3: TGTGCCAGCAGCCTAAGACAGGGGGCGCAGGGCACAGATACGCAGTATTTT.

The chain's CDR3 is CASSSLDSGYSYNSPLHF. The CDR3 nucleotides are TGTGCCAGCAGCTCCCTCGACAGTGGATACTCCTATAATTCACCCCTCCACTTT. This rearrangement joins TRBV7-8 to TRBJ1-6; tentatively, D is TRBD1 (5 bases). Germline V lookup: CDR1 SGHVS, CDR2 FQNEAQ. CDR3 length: 18 amino acids. Trimming pared 4 bases from V and 0 bases from J, leaving 16 bases between.

This chain joins TRBV7-2 and TRBJ1-2, with D unresolved. The CDR3 totals 14 residues. Germline assignment: CDR1 SGHTA and CDR2 FQGNSA. Trimming cost V 1 base and J 1 base, with 7 bases left between them. The CDR3 loop reads CASSLEFSNYGYTF. The CDR3 DNA reads TGTGCCAGCAGCTTAGAGTTCAGTAACTATGGCTACACCTTC.

The chain recombines TRBV5-1 with TRBJ1-2; D perhaps matches TRBD1 (6 bases). This CDR3 comprises 16 residues. V lost 0 bases, J lost 3 bases, and 15 bases lay in between. Germline V gene lookup returns CDR1 SGHRS and CDR2 YFSETQ. The CDR3, as DNA: TGCGCCAGCAGCTTGGGGGCCCTGACAGGAGACTATGGCTACACCTTC. Protein sequence: CASSLGALTGDYGYTF.

This rearrangement joins TRBV27 to TRBJ1-2; D is uncertain. The CDR3 loop spans 13 amino acids. V was clipped by 0 bases and J by 5 bases, with 7 bases between them. CDR1 is MNHEY and CDR2 is SMNVEV in the germline V gene (reference sequence). The CDR3 reads CASSLSGDYGYTF. The CDR3 nucleotides read TGTGCCAGCAGTTTATCAGGAGATTATGGCTACACCTTC.